Listed here is a single T cell receptor beta chain. Its antigen is not known. CDR3 length: 13 residues. J was trimmed by 0 bases and V by 8 bases; bases with no gene match: 2. Looked up from germline, CDR1 is SEHNR and CDR2 is FQNEAQ (reference sequence). The data are from a study of OX40 agonist ivuxolimab in advanced cancers. Findings and caveats of the study: Researchers report that CD8+ T cells had, on average, more expanded clones than CD4+.

Clones were read by immunoSEQ multiplex PCR, and TCRdb kept only the in-frame ones, dropping some. The sample shows some 8,000 clones, about 88% of them seen only once. The clonotype comes from an adult with an advanced solid tumor such as melanoma, head and neck, liver or kidney cancer. V usage is TRBV7-9 and J usage is TRBJ2-7; 9 bases map to TRBD2. The source was CD4+ or CD8+ T cells sorted from blood, collected in a trial of the OX40 agonist ivuxolimab. CDR3 sequence (DNA): TGTGCCAGCCTTAGCGGGAGCTCCTACGAGCAGTACTTC. It is translated as CASLSGSSYEQYF. Filled out from reference TRBV7-9 and TRBJ2-7, the complete variable domain reads DTGVSQNPRHKITKRGQNVTFRCDPISEHNRLYWYRQTLGQGPEFLTYFQNEAQLEKSRLLSDRFSAERPKGSFSTLEIQRTEQGDSAMYLCASLSGSSYEQYFGPGTRLTVT.